This TCR beta chain was identified during a study of blood T cell repertoires in COVID-19. Study background: COVID-19 samples from acute and convalescent phases originated in the United States, Italy and Spain. T cells, B-cell-depleted T cells, or PBMCs supplied cDNA or gDNA.

Per the germline V gene, CDR1 is SGHAT and CDR2 is FQNNGV. CDR3 size: 13 residues. The V and J ends lost 5 bases and 3 bases respectively, with 9 bases between them. This clone was seen a handful of times. In the source study's methods: Nucleated cell counts were estimated from reference gene primer amplification. Clones were read by immunoSEQ multiplex PCR, and TCRdb kept only the in-frame ones, dropping some. The DNA was the basis for D and trimming; V, J and clone size are from that table. The data hold roughly 100,000 clones, with around 84% observed a single time. Sequenced input: peripheral blood. This receptor was obtained from a man in his fifties with active or convalescent COVID-19. The chain joins TRBV11-2 to TRBJ2-3, with TRBD2 as a possible D gene (5 bases). The CDR3 loop reads CASSIGITDTQYF. For the CDR3, the DNA is TGTGCCAGCAGCATCGGGATTACAGATACGCAGTATTTT.